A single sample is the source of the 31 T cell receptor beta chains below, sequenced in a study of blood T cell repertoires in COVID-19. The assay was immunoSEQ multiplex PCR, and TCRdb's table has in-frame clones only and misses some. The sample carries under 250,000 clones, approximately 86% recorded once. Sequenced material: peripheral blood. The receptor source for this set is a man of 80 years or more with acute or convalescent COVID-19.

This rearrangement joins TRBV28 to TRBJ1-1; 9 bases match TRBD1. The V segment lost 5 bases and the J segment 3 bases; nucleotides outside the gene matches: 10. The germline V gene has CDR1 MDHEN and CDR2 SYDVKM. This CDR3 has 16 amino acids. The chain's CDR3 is CASSLSTTGGDTEAFF. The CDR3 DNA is TGTGCCAGCAGTCTCTCCACGACAGGGGGGGACACTGAAGCTTTCTTT.

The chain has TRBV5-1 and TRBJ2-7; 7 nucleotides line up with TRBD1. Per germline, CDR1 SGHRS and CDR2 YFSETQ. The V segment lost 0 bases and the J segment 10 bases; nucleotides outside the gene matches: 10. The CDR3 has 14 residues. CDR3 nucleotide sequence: TGCGCCAGCAGCTTGGGGGGACAGTACACTCCTCAGTACTTC. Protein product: CASSLGGQYTPQYF.

The CDR3 here is CASSVGEGRGNQPQHF. In nucleotides, the CDR3 is TGTGCCAGCAGCGTAGGAGAGGGGAGGGGGAATCAGCCCCAGCATTTT. This chain connects TRBV9 to TRBJ1-5; TRBD1 is a possible D gene (6 bases). V lost 0 bases, J lost 4 bases, and 14 bases lay in between. Looked up from germline, CDR1 is SGDLS and CDR2 is YYNGEE. The CDR3 consists of 16 residues.

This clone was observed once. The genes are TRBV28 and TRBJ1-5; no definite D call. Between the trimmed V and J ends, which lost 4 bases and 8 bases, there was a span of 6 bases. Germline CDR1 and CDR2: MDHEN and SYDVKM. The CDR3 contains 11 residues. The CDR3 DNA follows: TGTGCCAGCAGTTCCGTAGAGCCCCAGCATTTT. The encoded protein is CASSSVEPQHF.

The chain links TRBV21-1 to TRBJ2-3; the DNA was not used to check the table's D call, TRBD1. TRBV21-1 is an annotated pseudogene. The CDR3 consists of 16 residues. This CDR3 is CASSKKPSRATDTQYF. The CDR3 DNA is TGTGCCAGCAGCAAAAAACCGAGCAGGGCCACAGATACGCAGTATTTT.

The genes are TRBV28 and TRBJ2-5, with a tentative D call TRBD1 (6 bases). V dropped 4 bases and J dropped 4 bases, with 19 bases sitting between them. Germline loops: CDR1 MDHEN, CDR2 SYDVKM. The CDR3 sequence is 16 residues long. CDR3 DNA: TGTGCCAGCAGTTGGGGGTGGCCAGGGGCGGGAGAGACCCAGTACTTC. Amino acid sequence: CASSWGWPGAGETQYF.

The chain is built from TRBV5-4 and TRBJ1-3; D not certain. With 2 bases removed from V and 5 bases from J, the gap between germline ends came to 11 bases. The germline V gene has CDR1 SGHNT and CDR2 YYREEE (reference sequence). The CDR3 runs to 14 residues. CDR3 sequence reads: CASSLDLGRNTIYF. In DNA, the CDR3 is TGTGCCAGCAGCTTAGATCTTGGGCGAAACACCATATATTTT.

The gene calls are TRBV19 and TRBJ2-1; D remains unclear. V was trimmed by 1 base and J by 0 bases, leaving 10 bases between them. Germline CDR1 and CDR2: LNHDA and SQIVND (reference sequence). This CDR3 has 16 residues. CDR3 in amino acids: CASSIGGPPSYNEQFF. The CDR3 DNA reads TGTGCCAGTAGTATAGGAGGTCCCCCCTCCTACAATGAGCAGTTCTTC.

The CDR3 reads CASSLRRGQGALNTEAFF. CDR3 coding DNA: TGTGCCAGCAGCTTAAGGAGGGGACAGGGGGCCCTGAACACTGAAGCTTTCTTT. The chain links TRBV7-9 to TRBJ1-1; 12 nucleotides line up with TRBD1. This CDR3 has 18 amino acids. Germline lookup yields CDR1 SEHNR and CDR2 FQNEAQ (reference sequence). With V trimmed by 2 bases and J by 0 bases, 7 bases remained unmatched.

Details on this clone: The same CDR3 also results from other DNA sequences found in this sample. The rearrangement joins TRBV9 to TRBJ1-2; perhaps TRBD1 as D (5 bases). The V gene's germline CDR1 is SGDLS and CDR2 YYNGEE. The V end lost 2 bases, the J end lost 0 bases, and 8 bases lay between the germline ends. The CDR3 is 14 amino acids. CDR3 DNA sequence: TGTGCCAGCAGCGTTGCGGACACTAACTATGGCTACACCTTC. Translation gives CASSVADTNYGYTF.

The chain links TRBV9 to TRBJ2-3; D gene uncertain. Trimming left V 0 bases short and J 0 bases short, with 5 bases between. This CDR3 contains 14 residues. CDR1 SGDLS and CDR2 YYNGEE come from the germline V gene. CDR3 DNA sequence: TGTGCCAGCAGCGTAGCTATCAGCACAGATACGCAGTATTTT. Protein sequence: CASSVAISTDTQYF.

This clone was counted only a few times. CDR3 amino acids: CASSFPGGMVSPLHF. CDR3 in DNA: TGTGCCAGCAGTTTCCCGGGAGGGATGGTTTCACCCCTCCACTTT. The J gene is TRBJ1-6, the V gene TRBV6-2 or TRBV6-3; D is uncertain. CDR1 and CDR2 (germline): MNHEY, SVGEGT. This CDR3 is built from 15 residues. V shed 4 bases and J shed 9 bases, with 16 bases lying between them.

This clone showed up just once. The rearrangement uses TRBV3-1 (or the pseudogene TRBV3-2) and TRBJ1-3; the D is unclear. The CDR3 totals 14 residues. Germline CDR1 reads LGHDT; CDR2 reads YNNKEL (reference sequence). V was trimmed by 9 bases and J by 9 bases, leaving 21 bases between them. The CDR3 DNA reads TGTGCCAGTCAACCTTCTTTCCCGGAGAGCACCATATATTTT. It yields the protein CASQPSFPESTIYF.

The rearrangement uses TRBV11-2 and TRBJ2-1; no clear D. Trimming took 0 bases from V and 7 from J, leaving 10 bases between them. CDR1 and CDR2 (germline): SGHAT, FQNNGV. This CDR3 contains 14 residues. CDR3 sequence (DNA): TGTGCCAGCAGCTTAGAGGCGGCTAGTAATGAGCAGTTCTTC. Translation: CASSLEAASNEQFF.

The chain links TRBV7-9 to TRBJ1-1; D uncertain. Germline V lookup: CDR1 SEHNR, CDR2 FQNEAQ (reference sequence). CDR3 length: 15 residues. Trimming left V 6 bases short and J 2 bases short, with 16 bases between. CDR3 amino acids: CASRRPGAQNTEAFF. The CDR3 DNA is TGTGCCAGCAGGCGCCCCGGAGCTCAAAACACTGAAGCTTTCTTT.

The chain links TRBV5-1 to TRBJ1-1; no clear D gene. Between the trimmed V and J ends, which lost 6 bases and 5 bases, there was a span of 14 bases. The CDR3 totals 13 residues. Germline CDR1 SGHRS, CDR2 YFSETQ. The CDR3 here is CASTNQLRTEAFF. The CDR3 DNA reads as TGCGCCAGCACCAACCAGTTGCGGACTGAAGCTTTCTTT.

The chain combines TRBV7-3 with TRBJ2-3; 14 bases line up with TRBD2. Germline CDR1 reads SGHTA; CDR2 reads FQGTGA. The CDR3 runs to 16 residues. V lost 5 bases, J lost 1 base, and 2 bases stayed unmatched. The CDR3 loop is CASSRGLAGGTDTQYF. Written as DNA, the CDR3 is TGTGCCAGCAGCCGGGGACTAGCGGGAGGCACAGATACGCAGTATTTT.

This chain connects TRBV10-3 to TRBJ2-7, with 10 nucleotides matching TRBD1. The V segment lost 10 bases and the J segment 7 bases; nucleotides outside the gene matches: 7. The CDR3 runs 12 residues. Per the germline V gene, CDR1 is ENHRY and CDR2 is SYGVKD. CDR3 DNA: TGTGCCACCTCGGACAGGGGGATTGAGCAGTACTTC. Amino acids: CATSDRGIEQYF.

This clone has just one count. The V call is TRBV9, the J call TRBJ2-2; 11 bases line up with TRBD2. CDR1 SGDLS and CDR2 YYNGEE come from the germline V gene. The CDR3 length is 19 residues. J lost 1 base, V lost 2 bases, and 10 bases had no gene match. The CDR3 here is CASSVRGTSGIMNTGELFF. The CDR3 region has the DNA TGTGCCAGCAGCGTTCGTGGGACTAGCGGAATTATGAACACCGGGGAGCTGTTTTTT.

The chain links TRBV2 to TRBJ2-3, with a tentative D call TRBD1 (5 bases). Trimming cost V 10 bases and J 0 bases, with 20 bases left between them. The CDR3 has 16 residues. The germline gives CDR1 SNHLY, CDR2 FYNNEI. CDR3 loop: CAILMGPQPSTDTQYF. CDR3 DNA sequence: TGTGCCATCCTGATGGGGCCTCAGCCTAGCACAGATACGCAGTATTTT.

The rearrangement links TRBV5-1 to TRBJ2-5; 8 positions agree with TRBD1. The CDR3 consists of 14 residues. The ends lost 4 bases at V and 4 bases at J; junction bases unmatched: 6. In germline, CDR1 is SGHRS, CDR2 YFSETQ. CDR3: CASSQGTGGETQYF. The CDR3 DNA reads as TGCGCCAGCAGCCAGGGGACAGGCGGAGAGACCCAGTACTTC.

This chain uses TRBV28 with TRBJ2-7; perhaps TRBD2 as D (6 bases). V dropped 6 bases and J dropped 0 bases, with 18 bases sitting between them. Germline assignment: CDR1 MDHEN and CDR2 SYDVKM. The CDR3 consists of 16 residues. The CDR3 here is CASRKTGRKSSYEQYF. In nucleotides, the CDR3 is TGTGCCAGCAGGAAAACCGGGAGAAAGAGCTCCTACGAGCAGTACTTC.

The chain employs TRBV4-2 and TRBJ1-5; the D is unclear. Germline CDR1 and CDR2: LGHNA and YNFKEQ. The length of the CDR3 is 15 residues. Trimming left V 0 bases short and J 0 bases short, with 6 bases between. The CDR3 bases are TGTGCCAGCAGCCAAGAGCCACTTAGCAATCAGCCCCAGCATTTT. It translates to CASSQEPLSNQPQHF.

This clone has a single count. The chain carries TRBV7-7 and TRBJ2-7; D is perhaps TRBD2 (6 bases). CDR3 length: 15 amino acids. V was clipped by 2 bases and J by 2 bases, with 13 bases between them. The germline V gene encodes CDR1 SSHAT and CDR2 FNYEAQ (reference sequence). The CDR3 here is CASSLKRARPYEQYF. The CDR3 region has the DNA TGTGCCAGCAGCTTAAAGCGGGCCCGACCCTACGAGCAGTACTTC.

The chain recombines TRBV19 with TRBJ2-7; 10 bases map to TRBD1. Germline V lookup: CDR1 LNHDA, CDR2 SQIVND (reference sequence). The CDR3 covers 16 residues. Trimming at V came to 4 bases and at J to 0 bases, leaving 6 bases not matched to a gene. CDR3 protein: CASSRDRTGGSYEQYF. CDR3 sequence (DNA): TGTGCCAGTAGTAGGGATAGGACAGGGGGCTCCTACGAGCAGTACTTC.

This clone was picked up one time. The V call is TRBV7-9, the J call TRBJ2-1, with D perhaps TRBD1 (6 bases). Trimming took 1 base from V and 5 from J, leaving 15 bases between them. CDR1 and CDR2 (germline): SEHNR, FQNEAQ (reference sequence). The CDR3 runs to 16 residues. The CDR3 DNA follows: TGTGCCAGCAGCTTAGAACGTCAGGGGCGGAACAATGAGCAGTTCTTC. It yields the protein CASSLERQGRNNEQFF.

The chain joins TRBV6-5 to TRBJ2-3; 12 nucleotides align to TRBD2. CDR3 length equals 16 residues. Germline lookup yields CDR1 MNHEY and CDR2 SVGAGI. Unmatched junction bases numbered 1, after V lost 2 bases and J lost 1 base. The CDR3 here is CASSYRTSGGTDTQYF. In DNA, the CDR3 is TGTGCCAGCAGTTACCGGACTAGCGGGGGCACAGATACGCAGTATTTT.

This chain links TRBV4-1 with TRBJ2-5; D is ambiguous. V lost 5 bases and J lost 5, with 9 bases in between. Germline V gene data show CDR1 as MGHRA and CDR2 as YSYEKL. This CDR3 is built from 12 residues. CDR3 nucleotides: TGCGCCAGCAGCTACGTCGGGGAGACCCAGTACTTC. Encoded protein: CASSYVGETQYF.

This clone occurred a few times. In nucleotides, the CDR3 is TGCAGCGGCGGACAGCAAGAGACCCAGTACTTC. It encodes CSGGQQETQYF. The gene calls are TRBV29-1 and TRBJ2-5, with D possibly matching TRBD1 (6 bases). The CDR3 consists of 11 residues. V was shortened by 7 bases and J by 2 bases, with 8 bases between the two germline ends. The germline V gene has CDR1 SQVTM and CDR2 ANQGSEA.

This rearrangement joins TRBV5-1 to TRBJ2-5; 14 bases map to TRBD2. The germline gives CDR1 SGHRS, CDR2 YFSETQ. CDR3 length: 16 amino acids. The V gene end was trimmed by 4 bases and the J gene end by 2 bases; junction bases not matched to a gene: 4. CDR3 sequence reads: CASSGLAGGIQETQYF. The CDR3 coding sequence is TGCGCCAGCAGCGGACTAGCGGGGGGCATACAAGAGACCCAGTACTTC.

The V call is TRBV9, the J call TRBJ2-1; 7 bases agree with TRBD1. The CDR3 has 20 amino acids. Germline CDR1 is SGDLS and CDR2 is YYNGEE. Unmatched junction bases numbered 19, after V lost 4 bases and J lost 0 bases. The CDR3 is CASSTTGQPISLRSYNEQFF. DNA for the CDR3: TGTGCCAGCAGCACCACGGGACAGCCAATATCCCTCCGCTCCTACAATGAGCAGTTCTTC. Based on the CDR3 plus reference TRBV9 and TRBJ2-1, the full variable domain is DSGVTQTPKHLITATGQRVTLRCSPRSGDLSVYWYQQSLDQGLQFLIQYYNGEERAKGNILERFSAQQFPDLHSELNLSSLELGDSALYFCASSTTGQPISLRSYNEQFFGPGTRLTVL.